This paragraph covers one T cell receptor beta chain sequence. This clone was seen once. Which antigen it targets is not known. Per-base quality was not reported, and no clone a single base away is much larger than it. For CDR1 and CDR2, the germline V gene lists MNHNS and SASEGT. V drops 11 bases and J drops 0 bases, leaving 14 bases in between. From the cysteine through the phenylalanine, the CDR3 covers 14 amino acids. Only the CDR3 portion is preserved as DNA: 42 bases, with reading frame beginning at the first base. Participants were included only if at least one PBMC sample before ART initiation and at least two post-ART samples were available. Every participant with HIV received treatment in the United States of America. Cryopreserved samples of about 0.9-11 million PBMC were thawed and washed before DNA extraction. At the time of the earliest PBMC sample, participants with HIV were aged between roughly 20 and 60 years. Per participant, PBMC samples came from 1-4 timepoints prior to ART initiation and 2-8 timepoints following ART initiation, for a median of 7 samples. For every participant, serial HIV viral load, CD4+ T-cell count, ART history and demographic data were obtained. A Qiagen kit on a QIAcube was used to extract genomic DNA from unsorted PBMC, with samples processed in batches of 12.

The immunoSEQ hsTCRB v3.0 assay was used at survey level resolution to sequence the TRB variable region. A depth of roughly 35,000-55,000 T-cell genomes per sample was targeted for TRB sequencing. An Illumina MiSeq with a v3 150-cycle kit was used to sequence the pooled TRB libraries. In the original analysis: Repertoire analysis was performed in R inside a reproducible Nextflow workflow that covered QC, data transformation and analysis. Custom analyses were implemented in LymphoSeq2, an R package for AIRR-Seq data exploration. After excluding a few samples that yielded fewer than 5000 total TRB sequences, 150 to 200 HIV repertoires remained for analysis. Among the approximately 190 retained HIV repertoires, 59 were collected before ART initiation and 120 to 130 after ART initiation. Repertoires were downsampled to 5000 TRB nucleotide sequences, and summary statistics were averaged over 100 downsampling iterations. TRB sequences were retained for analysis only if CDR3 regions of at least seven amino acids were present. Diversity was assessed using a clonality score derived from Shannon entropy and using the Gini coefficient. Repertoire networks linked the top 5000 CDR3 amino acid sequences whenever two sequences differed by an edit distance of one. Antigen specificity groups and MHC restriction were predicted for TRB CDR3 amino acid sequences with GLIPH2. CDR3 amino acid sequences were matched against VDJdb and McPAS-TCR to flag known CMV, EBV, HIV or tissue antigen associations. Pre-ART, post-ART and control groups were compared with Wilcoxon signed-rank tests and Holm-Bonferroni correction. TCRdb took over this immuneACCESS table, retaining in-frame rearrangements with V and J assigned. Such tables are incomplete; in checked studies, under half of the missing clones stem from an unresolved V gene, and the remainder is unexplained. From that table come the V and J calls and clone size; the DNA was used to work out D and trimming. The sample table holds approximately 31,000 clones, of which around 90% were seen once. 10% to 15% of the sample rests with the top ten.

This sample was taken from a study of long-term antiretroviral therapy in people with HIV (dated by TCRdb to between 2021 and 2024). Background for the entire study: Collection of the earliest samples took place about a decade ahead of the 2015 WHO recommendation for immediate ART, at a time when ART was typically delayed until CD4 counts fell. Among the approximately 30 participants with HIV, more than ten were female. No cross-contamination during QIAcube processing turned up in test extractions that ran a monoclonal T-cell line alongside 33 polyclonal samples. Whether ART initiation and durable HIV suppression were associated with changes in peripheral blood TRB repertoire composition and diversity was tested in a retrospective serial study. The cohort contributed about 200 cryopreserved PBMC samples from a few dozen adults with confirmed HIV infection, collected serially over a mean of approximately 6 years (range 1-12).

Overall study results and their limits: No data were available on ART adherence, viral resistance or therapy changes, limiting inferences about post-ART repertoire changes. Because pre-ART samples had limited cell numbers, profiling was done on unsorted PBMC rather than on sorted CD4+ and CD8+ T cells. The samples span the years 2004 to 2017, and the ART regimens used may be less effective than current regimens. Since PBMC availability was limited, sequencing covered only the TCR beta chain, with no alpha chain pairing. The repertoire was dominated across all time points by expanded TRB clones identified before ART initiation, although this dominance was seen to fluctuate and to decrease in many PLHIV after ART. Narrower CDR3 length ranges were observed in HIV repertoires than in controls, and an antigen-experienced repertoire with only a slight naive shift after ART was suggested by the network structure. A significant increase in TRB diversity was found to be associated with ART initiation, although TRB diversity was observed to remain significantly below that of transplant donor controls even after long-term ART.

The sample was unsorted PBMCs, taken 1.1 years after starting antiretroviral therapy. This TCR derives from a man between 18 and 29 years old with HIV. The sequence joins TRBV6-1 to TRBJ1-3; the D gene is perhaps TRBD1, on 5 matching bases. The base sequence is TGTGCCGGAAACTCGGGGCTCTCTGGAAACACCATATATTTT. It codes for CAGNSGLSGNTIYF.